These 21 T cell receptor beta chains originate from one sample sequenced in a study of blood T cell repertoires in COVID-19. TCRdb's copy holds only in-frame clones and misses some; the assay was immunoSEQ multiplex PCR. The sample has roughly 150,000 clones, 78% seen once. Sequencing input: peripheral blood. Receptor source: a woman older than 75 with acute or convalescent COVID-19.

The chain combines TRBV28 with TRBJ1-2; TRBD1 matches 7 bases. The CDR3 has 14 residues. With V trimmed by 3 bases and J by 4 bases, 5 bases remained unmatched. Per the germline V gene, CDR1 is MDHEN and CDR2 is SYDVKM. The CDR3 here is CASSLTGLAYGYTF. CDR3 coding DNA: TGTGCCAGCAGTTTGACAGGGCTGGCCTATGGCTACACCTTC.

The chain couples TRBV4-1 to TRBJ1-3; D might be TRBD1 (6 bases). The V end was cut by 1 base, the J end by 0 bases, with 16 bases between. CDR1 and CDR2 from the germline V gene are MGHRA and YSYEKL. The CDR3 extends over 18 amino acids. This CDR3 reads CASSQGYQRGSSGNTIYF. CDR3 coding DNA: TGCGCCAGCAGCCAAGGGTATCAAAGGGGGAGCTCTGGAAACACCATATATTTT.

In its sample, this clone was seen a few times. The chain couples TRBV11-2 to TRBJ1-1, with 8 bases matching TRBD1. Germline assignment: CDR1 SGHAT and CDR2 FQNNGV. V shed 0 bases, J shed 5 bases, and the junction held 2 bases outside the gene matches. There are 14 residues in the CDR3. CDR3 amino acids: CASSLDYRGTEAFF. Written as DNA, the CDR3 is TGTGCCAGCAGCTTAGATTACAGGGGGACTGAAGCTTTCTTT.

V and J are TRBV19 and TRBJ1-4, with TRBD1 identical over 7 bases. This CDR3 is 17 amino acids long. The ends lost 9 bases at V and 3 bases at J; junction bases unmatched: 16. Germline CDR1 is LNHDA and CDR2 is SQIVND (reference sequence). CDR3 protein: CASRNGQVAGANEKLFF. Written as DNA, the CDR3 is TGTGCCAGCCGAAACGGACAGGTGGCAGGAGCTAATGAAAAACTGTTTTTT. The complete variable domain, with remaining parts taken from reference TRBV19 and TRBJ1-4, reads DGGITQSPKYLFRKEGQNVTLSCEQNLNHDAMYWYRQDPGQGLRLIYYSQIVNDFQKGDIAEGYSVSREKKESFPLTVTSAQKNPTAFYLCASRNGQVAGANEKLFFGSGTQLSVL.

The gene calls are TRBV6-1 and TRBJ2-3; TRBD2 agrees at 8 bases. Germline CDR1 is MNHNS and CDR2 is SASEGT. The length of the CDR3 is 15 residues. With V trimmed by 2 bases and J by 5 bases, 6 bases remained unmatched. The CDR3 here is CASSERTSGIDTQYF. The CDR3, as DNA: TGTGCCAGCAGTGAAAGAACTAGCGGAATAGATACGCAGTATTTT.

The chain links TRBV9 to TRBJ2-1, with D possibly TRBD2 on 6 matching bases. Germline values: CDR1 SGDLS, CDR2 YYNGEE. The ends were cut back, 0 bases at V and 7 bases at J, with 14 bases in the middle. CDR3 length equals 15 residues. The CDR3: CASSVGTGSGNEQFF. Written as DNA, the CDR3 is TGTGCCAGCAGCGTAGGAACCGGGAGCGGAAATGAGCAGTTCTTC.

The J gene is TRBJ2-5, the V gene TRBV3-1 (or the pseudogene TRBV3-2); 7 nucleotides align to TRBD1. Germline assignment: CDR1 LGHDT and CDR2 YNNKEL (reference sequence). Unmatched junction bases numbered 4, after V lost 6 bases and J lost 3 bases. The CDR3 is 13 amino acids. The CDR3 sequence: CASRSTGEETQYF. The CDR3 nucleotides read TGTGCCAGCAGGTCTACAGGGGAAGAGACCCAGTACTTC.

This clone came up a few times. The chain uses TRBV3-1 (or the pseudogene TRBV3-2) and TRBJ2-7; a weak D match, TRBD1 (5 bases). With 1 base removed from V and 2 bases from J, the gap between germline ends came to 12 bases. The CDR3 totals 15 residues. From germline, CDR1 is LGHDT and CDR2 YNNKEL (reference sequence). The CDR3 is CASSQVLQGTYEQYF. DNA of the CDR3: TGTGCCAGCAGCCAAGTCCTTCAGGGAACCTACGAGCAGTACTTC.

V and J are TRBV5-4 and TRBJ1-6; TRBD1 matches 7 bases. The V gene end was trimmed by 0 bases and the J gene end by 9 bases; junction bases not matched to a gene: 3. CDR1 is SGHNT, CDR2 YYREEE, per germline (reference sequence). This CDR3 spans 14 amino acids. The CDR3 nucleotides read TGTGCCAGCAGCTTGGAGGAGGGGGCTTCACCCCTCCACTTT. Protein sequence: CASSLEEGASPLHF.

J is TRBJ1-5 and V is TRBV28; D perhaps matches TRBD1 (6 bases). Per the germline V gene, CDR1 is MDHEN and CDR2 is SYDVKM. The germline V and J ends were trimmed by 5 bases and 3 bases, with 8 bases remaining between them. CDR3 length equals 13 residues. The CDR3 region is CASSTGSNQPQHF. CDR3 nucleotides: TGTGCCAGCAGTACAGGGTCCAATCAGCCCCAGCATTTT.

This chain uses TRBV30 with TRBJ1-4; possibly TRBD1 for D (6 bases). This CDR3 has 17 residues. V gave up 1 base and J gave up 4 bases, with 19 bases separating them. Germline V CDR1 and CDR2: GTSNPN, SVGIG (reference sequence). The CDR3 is CAWSAQPPTGFNEKLFF. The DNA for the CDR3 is TGTGCCTGGAGTGCCCAACCCCCTACAGGGTTTAATGAAAAACTGTTTTTT.

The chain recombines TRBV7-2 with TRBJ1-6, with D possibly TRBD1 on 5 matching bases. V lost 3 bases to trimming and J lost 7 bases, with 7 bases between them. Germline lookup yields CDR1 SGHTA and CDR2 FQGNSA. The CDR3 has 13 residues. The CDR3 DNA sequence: TGTGCCAGCAGCTTGCGGGGGAATTCACCCCTCCACTTT. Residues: CASSLRGNSPLHF.

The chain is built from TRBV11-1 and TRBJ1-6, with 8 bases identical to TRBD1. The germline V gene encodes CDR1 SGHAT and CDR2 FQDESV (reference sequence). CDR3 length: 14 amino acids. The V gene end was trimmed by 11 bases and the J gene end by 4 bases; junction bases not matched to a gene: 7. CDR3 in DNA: TGTGCCTCTGCAGGGGGCGCGTATAATTCACCCCTCCACTTT. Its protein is CASAGGAYNSPLHF.

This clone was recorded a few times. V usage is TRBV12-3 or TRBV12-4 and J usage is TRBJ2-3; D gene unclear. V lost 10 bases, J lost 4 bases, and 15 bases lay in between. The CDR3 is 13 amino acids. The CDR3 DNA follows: TGTGCCACTAGTTCGAACCCCCCAGATACGCAGTATTTT. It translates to CATSSNPPDTQYF.

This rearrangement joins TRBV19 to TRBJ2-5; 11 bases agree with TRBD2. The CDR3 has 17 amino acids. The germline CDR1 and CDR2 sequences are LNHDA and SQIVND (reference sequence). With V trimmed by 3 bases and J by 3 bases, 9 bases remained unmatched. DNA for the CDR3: TGTGCCAGTAGTATGGGGGTTAGCGGGAGGGGCGAAGAGACCCAGTACTTC. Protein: CASSMGVSGRGEETQYF.

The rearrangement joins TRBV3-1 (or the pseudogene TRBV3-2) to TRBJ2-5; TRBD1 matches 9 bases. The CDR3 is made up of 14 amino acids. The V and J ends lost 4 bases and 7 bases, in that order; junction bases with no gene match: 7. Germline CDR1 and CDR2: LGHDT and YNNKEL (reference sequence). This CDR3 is CASSPWDRVGTQYF. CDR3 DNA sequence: TGTGCCAGCAGCCCTTGGGACAGGGTAGGGACCCAGTACTTC.

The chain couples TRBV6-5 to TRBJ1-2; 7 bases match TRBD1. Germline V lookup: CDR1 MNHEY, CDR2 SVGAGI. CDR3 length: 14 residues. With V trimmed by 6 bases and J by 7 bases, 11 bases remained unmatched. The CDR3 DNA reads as TGTGCCAGCAGGTTGAATACAGGGGTAATTGGCTACACCTTC. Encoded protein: CASRLNTGVIGYTF.

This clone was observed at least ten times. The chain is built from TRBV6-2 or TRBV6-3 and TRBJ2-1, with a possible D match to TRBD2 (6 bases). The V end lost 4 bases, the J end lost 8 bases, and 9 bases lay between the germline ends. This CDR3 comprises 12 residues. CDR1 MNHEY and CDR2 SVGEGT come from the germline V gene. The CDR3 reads CASSWTGDEQFF. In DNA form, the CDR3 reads TGTGCCAGCAGTTGGACGGGGGATGAGCAGTTCTTC.

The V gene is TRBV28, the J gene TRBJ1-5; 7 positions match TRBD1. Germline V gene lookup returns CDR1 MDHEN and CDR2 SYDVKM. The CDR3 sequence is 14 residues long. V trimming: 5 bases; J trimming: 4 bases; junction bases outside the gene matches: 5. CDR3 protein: CASSRDSYNQPQHF. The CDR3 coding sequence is TGTGCCAGCAGTCGGGACAGTTATAATCAGCCCCAGCATTTT.

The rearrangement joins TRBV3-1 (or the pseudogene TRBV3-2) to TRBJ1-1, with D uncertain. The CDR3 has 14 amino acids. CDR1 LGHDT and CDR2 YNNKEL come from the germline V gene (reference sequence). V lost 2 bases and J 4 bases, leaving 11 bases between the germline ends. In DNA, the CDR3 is TGTGCCAGCAGCCAAAGTTTGGTAGCCACTGAAGCTTTCTTT. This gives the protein CASSQSLVATEAFF.

Written as DNA, the CDR3 is TGCGCCAGCAGCTTGGCAGGGACAGGGGTCGGCTACACCTTC. Protein: CASSLAGTGVGYTF. V gene TRBV5-1 combines with J gene TRBJ1-2; 10 bases agree with TRBD1. The junction had 4 bases not matched to a gene; V was cut back by 0 bases and J by 8 bases. In germline, CDR1 is SGHRS, CDR2 YFSETQ. The CDR3 covers 14 residues.